One TCR beta chain is described in this entry. Its target is not known. A junction end diverges from the germline sequence, so it may reflect a read error. With about 470 ng total RNA as template and a constant-region primer, TCR beta cDNA was made. Modified slightly, ARM-PCR produced TCR beta libraries over three nested multiplex PCR rounds. With TRBV1-TRBV30 forward primers and a C-beta reverse primer, the first two PCR rounds were run for around 10 cycles each. TCRdb reprocessed the multiplex PCR reads via MiXCR and lists one record per CDR3 protein. Of about 50,000 distinct CDR3 sequences in the sample, around 77% were seen once. The data were taken from a study of tumor-infiltrating lymphocytes in primary liver carcinoma. Germline CDR1 and CDR2: SGHAT and FQNNGV. There are 13 residues in the CDR3. Co-extraction of both nucleic acids (RNA and DNA) used roughly 18-32 mg of unsorted bulk tissue. General study findings and limits: Lesser overlap characterized tumor-adjacent and tumor-blood pairs relative to tumor region pairs.

This rearrangement joins TRBV11-2 to TRBJ2-7; D may be TRBD2 (7 bases). The receptor was isolated from a man in his forties or fifties with primary liver carcinoma and hepatitis B virus infection. Material: liver tumor tissue from sampling region 5. Noted subset: tumor region T5, tumor centre. The CDR3 region has the DNA TGTGCCAACAGTCCAAATCAACGGGGGAGGGGGTATTTC. Encoded protein: CANSPNQRGRGYF.